The present T cell receptor beta chain was sequenced within a study of lymphopenia after photon versus proton radiotherapy. Using immunoSEQ multiplex PCR, the repertoire was profiled, and TCRdb retains in-frame clones only, with some absent. The table records about 83,000 clones, around 83% of them present only once. The CDR3 consists of 13 residues. Trimming removed 6 bases from V and 5 bases from J, with 14 bases in between. The germline gives CDR1 MNHNY, CDR2 SVGAGI (reference sequence). The sample in question was peripheral blood, obtained from a patient treated with proton-based radiotherapy. The receptor comes from a man aged 55 to 69 with pancreatic cancer. The J gene is TRBJ2-7, the V gene TRBV6-6, with D unresolved. CDR3 loop: CASSPAFRNEQYF. The DNA for the CDR3 is TGTGCCAGCAGCCCCGCTTTCCGGAACGAGCAGTACTTC.